A single sample gave rise to the 30 T cell receptor beta chains below, sequenced in a study of CD8+ T cells in alopecia areata. RNA was isolated and reverse transcribed to cDNA, the sequencing template. Method: immunoSEQ multiplex PCR; TCRdb's copy keeps in-frame clones and lacks some. Here the sample spans some 190,000 clones, 60% being singletons. As to treatment: oral pan-JAK inhibitor, 5-10 mg twice daily. The sequencing used CD4+ T cells sorted from blood, collected at week 24, from a patient treated with tofacitinib. These TCRs come from a human donor with alopecia areata.

The rearrangement links TRBV2 to TRBJ1-6; 9 nucleotides agree with TRBD1. The V gene end was trimmed by 8 bases and the J gene end by 9 bases; junction bases not matched to a gene: 11. The CDR3 length is 15 residues. Germline V gives CDR1 SNHLY, CDR2 FYNNEI. CDR3 loop: CASLLDGQGTSPLHF. For the CDR3, the DNA is TGTGCCAGCTTACTAGACGGACAGGGGACTTCACCCCTCCACTTT. The full variable domain, completed using reference TRBV2 and TRBJ1-6, is EPEVTQTPSHQVTQMGQEVILRCVPISNHLYFYWYRQILGQKVEFLVSFYNNEISEKSEIFDDQFSVERPDGSNFTLKIRSTKLEDSAMYFCASLLDGQGTSPLHFGNGTRLTVT.

V gene TRBV5-1 combines with J gene TRBJ2-2, with 7 bases identical to TRBD1. The CDR3 spans 18 residues. V lost 0 bases and J lost 4; bases outside the gene matches: 12. Germline assignment: CDR1 SGHRS and CDR2 YFSETQ. In nucleotides, the CDR3 is TGCGCCAGCAGCTTGGAGGGGAACACAGGGGCGATCACCGGGGAGCTGTTTTTT. This codes for CASSLEGNTGAITGELFF.

The chain recombines TRBV5-6 with TRBJ2-5; D remains unclear. The CDR3 has 13 amino acids. The V gene lost 3 bases and the J gene lost 5 bases, with 11 bases spanning the gap. The germline CDR1 and CDR2 sequences are SGHDT and YYEEEE. CDR3 nucleotide sequence: TGTGCCAGCAGCTCTTGGGTTGCGGAGACCCAGTACTTC. As protein: CASSSWVAETQYF.

This clone was detected only a few times. The chain is built from TRBV11-3 and TRBJ2-1; D might be TRBD1 or TRBD2, each matching 5 bases. The V gene's germline CDR1 is SGHNT and CDR2 YENEEA. CDR3 size: 11 residues. CDR3 sequence: CVGVPYNEQFF. DNA for the CDR3: TGTGTGGGGGTCCCCTACAATGAGCAGTTCTTC.

The chain uses TRBV19 and TRBJ2-7; D gene ambiguous. Trimming shortened V by 4 bases and J by 6 bases, and 10 bases separated the two germline ends. CDR3 length: 12 amino acids. The V gene's germline CDR1 is LNHDA and CDR2 SQIVND (reference sequence). The CDR3 sequence: CASSSRGGEQYF. Here the CDR3 DNA reads TGTGCCAGTAGTAGTAGAGGCGGCGAGCAGTACTTC. The complete variable domain, with remaining parts taken from reference TRBV19 and TRBJ2-7, reads DGGITQSPKYLFRKEGQNVTLSCEQNLNHDAMYWYRQDPGQGLRLIYYSQIVNDFQKGDIAEGYSVSREKKESFPLTVTSAQKNPTAFYLCASSSRGGEQYFGPGTRLTVT.

This chain joins TRBV7-2 and TRBJ2-7, with a tentative D call TRBD2 (6 bases). The CDR3 is 13 amino acids. Trimming stripped 4 bases from V and 13 bases from J, with 20 bases between. The germline CDR1 and CDR2 sequences are SGHTA and FQGNSA. The CDR3 DNA reads TGTGCCAGCAGCTCATCTGTGGGGTTGGAGGGATACTTC. It encodes CASSSSVGLEGYF.

The chain carries TRBV9 and TRBJ1-1; maybe TRBD1 (5 bases). V lost 0 bases and J lost 4, with 10 bases in between. CDR3 length: 14 amino acids. Germline CDR1 SGDLS, CDR2 YYNGEE. The CDR3 sequence is CASSVEARGTEAFF. The CDR3 DNA is TGTGCCAGCAGCGTAGAGGCGAGGGGCACTGAAGCTTTCTTT.

This chain uses TRBV6-1 with TRBJ2-1, with 13 bases aligning to TRBD2. Germline V gene sequence: CDR1 MNHNS, CDR2 SASEGT. The CDR3 contains 16 residues. The ends lost 4 bases at V and 0 bases at J; junction bases unmatched: 0. As DNA, the CDR3 is TGTGCCAGCAGTGGGACTAGCGGGGGCTCCTACAATGAGCAGTTCTTC. It yields the protein CASSGTSGGSYNEQFF.

This clone was found a few times. The chain employs TRBV23-1 and TRBJ1-6; 7 nucleotides line up with TRBD1. TRBV23-1 has ORF status, its function being uncertain. CDR3 length: 12 amino acids. J gave up 7 bases and V 11 bases, and 5 bases lay outside the gene matches. CDR3 nucleotide sequence: TGCGCCCGGGGGACAGACAATTCACCCCTCCACTTT. It translates to CARGTDNSPLHF.

This chain links TRBV12-5 with TRBJ1-2; 7 bases line up with TRBD1. The germline gives CDR1 LGHNT, CDR2 FRNRAP. This CDR3 comprises 18 residues. V was pared by 2 bases and J by 0 bases, with 12 bases of the junction left unmatched. Here the CDR3 reads CASGLSVGVGTANYGYTF. In DNA form, the CDR3 reads TGTGCTAGTGGTTTGAGCGTCGGGGTGGGGACAGCTAACTATGGCTACACCTTC.

This chain links TRBV30 with TRBJ1-1; D possibly corresponds to TRBD1 (6 bases). This CDR3 is built from 16 residues. Germline V gives CDR1 GTSNPN, CDR2 SVGIG (reference sequence). Trimming shortened V by 2 bases and J by 0 bases, and 16 bases separated the two germline ends. This chain's CDR3 is CAWSNGGFGVNTEAFF. In DNA form, the CDR3 reads TGTGCCTGGAGTAATGGGGGCTTTGGGGTGAACACTGAAGCTTTCTTT.

This clone was counted once. This chain joins TRBV29-1 and TRBJ2-5; possible D gene TRBD2, 5 bases. The J call is uncertain, as TRBJ2-7 better fits the DNA end. Germline V gene lookup returns CDR1 SQVTM and CDR2 ANQGSEA. The CDR3 sequence is 16 residues long. CDR3 coding DNA: TGCAGCGTTGAACCAATAGGTGAGGGCAGCTTCTACGAGCAGTACTTC. This sequence encodes CSVEPIGEGSFYEQYF.

This chain uses TRBV2 with TRBJ2-7, with 8 bases lining up with TRBD1. With V trimmed by 4 bases and J by 7 bases, 12 bases remained unmatched. Germline values: CDR1 SNHLY, CDR2 FYNNEI. CDR3 length equals 15 residues. This CDR3 is CASSGLGGQGEEQYF. The CDR3 DNA sequence: TGTGCCAGCAGTGGTTTGGGAGGACAGGGCGAAGAGCAGTACTTC.

This clone turned up a few times. The chain joins TRBV29-1 to TRBJ2-5; D might be TRBD1 or TRBD2, each matching 5 bases. The germline CDR1 and CDR2 sequences are SQVTM and ANQGSEA. The ends were cut back, 8 bases at V and 0 bases at J, with 10 bases in the middle. The CDR3 is 12 residues long. CDR3 in amino acids: CSSGHNQETQYF. The CDR3, as DNA: TGCAGCTCGGGGCACAACCAAGAGACCCAGTACTTC.

This clone showed up just a few times. The chain recombines TRBV29-1 with TRBJ1-2, with 8 bases that match TRBD1. Germline trimming cut 1 base from V and 3 bases from J; bases unmatched to any gene: 4. CDR3 length equals 14 residues. CDR1 is SQVTM, CDR2 ANQGSEA, per germline. The CDR3 bases are TGCAGCGTTGAAGCGACAGGGGAGGACTATGGCTACACCTTC. Protein: CSVEATGEDYGYTF.

The rearrangement uses TRBV5-1 and TRBJ2-5, with a possible D match to TRBD1 (6 bases). Trimming left V 2 bases short and J 5 bases short, with 16 bases between. Looked up from germline, CDR1 is SGHRS and CDR2 is YFSETQ. The CDR3 is made up of 15 amino acids. The CDR3 sequence is CASSLGTGTEETQYF. CDR3 DNA: TGCGCCAGCAGCTTAGGAACAGGGACCGAGGAGACCCAGTACTTC.

The rearrangement links TRBV4-2 to TRBJ2-2, with D unclear. Germline V CDR1 and CDR2: LGHNA, YNFKEQ. This CDR3 is 17 amino acids long. V was clipped by 2 bases and J by 1 base, with 14 bases between them. CDR3 sequence reads: CASSQLSPGLNTGELFF. In DNA form, the CDR3 reads TGTGCCAGCAGCCAACTTTCTCCGGGTTTGAACACCGGGGAGCTGTTTTTT.

The V call is TRBV30, the J call TRBJ2-4, with 8 positions matching TRBD1. Germline V CDR1 and CDR2: GTSNPN, SVGIG (reference sequence). J was trimmed by 0 bases and V by 5 bases; bases with no gene match: 3. CDR3 length: 14 residues. CDR3 region: CAWGQGLAKNIQYF. The DNA of the CDR3 is TGTGCCTGGGGACAGGGACTAGCCAAAAACATTCAGTACTTC.

In DNA form, the CDR3 reads TGCAGCGTTTGGACTAGCGGGGGGAAAAATGAGCAGTTCTTC. Residues: CSVWTSGGKNEQFF. The chain carries TRBV29-1 and TRBJ2-1; 14 bases align to TRBD2. This CDR3 has 14 amino acids. V lost 5 bases and J lost 7; bases outside the gene matches: 4. Germline V gene lookup returns CDR1 SQVTM and CDR2 ANQGSEA.

This chain connects TRBV10-2 to TRBJ2-7, with D possibly matching TRBD1 (6 bases). V was shortened by 8 bases and J by 0 bases, with 14 bases between the two germline ends. The CDR3 spans 14 residues. Germline values: CDR1 WSHSY, CDR2 SAAADI. CDR3 sequence: CASVPGQHSYEQYF. CDR3 bases: TGCGCCAGCGTCCCCGGACAGCACTCCTACGAGCAGTACTTC.

CDR3 DNA: TGCAGCGTTGAAAGTAGAGGGTTTGAGCAGTTCTTC. Translated, it gives CSVESRGFEQFF. This sequence joins TRBV29-1 and TRBJ2-1; D possibly corresponds to TRBD2 (5 bases). Germline CDR1 and CDR2: SQVTM and ANQGSEA. The CDR3 spans 12 residues. With 2 bases removed from V and 9 bases from J, the gap between germline ends came to 11 bases.

V is TRBV29-1 and J is TRBJ1-1; D possibly corresponds to TRBD1 (5 bases). Trimming pared 7 bases from V and 4 bases from J, leaving 13 bases between. CDR3 length: 12 amino acids. In germline, CDR1 is SQVTM, CDR2 ANQGSEA. In DNA form, the CDR3 reads TGCAGCGGAAGGGGACGCGGCACTGAAGCTTTCTTT. Translation gives CSGRGRGTEAFF.

This clone has only one observation. The chain couples TRBV23-1 to TRBJ1-2; D not certain. TRBV23-1 is an ORF, with its function uncertain. V was clipped by 11 bases and J by 8 bases, with 18 bases between them. The CDR3 length is 12 residues. The CDR3 DNA follows: TGCGCCCCTATGTGGTCGAGGCGAGGCTACACCTTC. Translation: CAPMWSRRGYTF.

The V gene is TRBV5-6, the J gene TRBJ2-2, with D perhaps TRBD1 or TRBD2 (6 bases each). The CDR3 spans 16 residues. Germline CDR1 reads SGHDT; CDR2 reads YYEEEE. V was shortened by 2 bases and J by 6 bases, with 17 bases between the two germline ends. In DNA, the CDR3 is TGTGCCAGCAGCTTTGTTCGGTCGGGGGCGGCCGGGGAGCTGTTTTTT. This encodes CASSFVRSGAAGELFF.

Note on this clone: Within the sample, other DNA sequences also encode this same CDR3. The V gene is TRBV7-2, the J gene TRBJ2-7; no reliable D call. Germline CDR1 and CDR2: SGHTA and FQGNSA. The V gene lost 3 bases and the J gene lost 2 bases, with 5 bases spanning the gap. This CDR3 has 12 amino acids. The CDR3 bases are TGTGCCAGCAGCTTGGCCGCCTACGAGCAGTACTTC. It specifies CASSLAAYEQYF.

V gene TRBV28 combines with J gene TRBJ1-2; 7 nucleotides align to TRBD1. The CDR3 covers 14 residues. The ends lost 4 bases at V and 4 bases at J; junction bases unmatched: 6. Per germline, CDR1 MDHEN and CDR2 SYDVKM. The CDR3 is CASSSRQGAYGYTF. The CDR3 DNA reads TGTGCCAGCAGTTCCCGACAGGGTGCCTATGGCTACACCTTC.

The genes are TRBV30 and TRBJ2-1; the D gene could be TRBD1 or TRBD2 (5 bases each). The CDR3 loop spans 14 amino acids. Trimming stripped 4 bases from V and 5 bases from J, with 15 bases between. Germline CDR1 is GTSNPN and CDR2 is SVGIG (reference sequence). CDR3: CAWNTGTVNNEQFF. The CDR3 nucleotides read TGTGCCTGGAATACCGGGACGGTGAACAATGAGCAGTTCTTC.

The chain has TRBV27 and TRBJ1-5; D ambiguous. CDR1 and CDR2 (germline): MNHEY, SMNVEV (reference sequence). V shed 5 bases and J shed 0 bases, with 11 bases lying between them. The CDR3 runs to 15 residues. CDR3 region: CASSESWLSNQPQHF. The CDR3 nucleotides read TGTGCCAGCAGTGAGTCGTGGCTTAGCAATCAGCCCCAGCATTTT.

This rearrangement joins TRBV5-1 to TRBJ1-2, with 7 bases lining up with TRBD1. With 0 bases clipped from V and 7 bases from J, the junction kept 3 bases outside the gene matches. Germline V gives CDR1 SGHRS, CDR2 YFSETQ. This CDR3 spans 13 amino acids. CDR3 in DNA: TGCGCCAGCAGCTTGGAGGGGGCACGTGGCTACACCTTC. This sequence encodes CASSLEGARGYTF.

The chain recombines TRBV5-1 with TRBJ2-1; 10 nucleotides agree with TRBD2. V trimming: 3 bases; J trimming: 7 bases; junction bases outside the gene matches: 10. CDR3 length: 16 amino acids. Germline values: CDR1 SGHRS, CDR2 YFSETQ. The DNA of the CDR3 is TGCGCCAGCAGCTCGACGGTGCTAGCGGGGGCGAATGAGCAGTTCTTC. Protein sequence: CASSSTVLAGANEQFF. Looking up the rest from reference TRBV5-1 and TRBJ2-1 gives the full variable domain: KAGVTQTPRYLIKTRGQQVTLSCSPISGHRSVSWYQQTPGQGLQFLFEYFSETQRNKGNFPGRFSGRQFSNSRSEMNVSTLELGDSALYLCASSSTVLAGANEQFFGPGTRLTVL.